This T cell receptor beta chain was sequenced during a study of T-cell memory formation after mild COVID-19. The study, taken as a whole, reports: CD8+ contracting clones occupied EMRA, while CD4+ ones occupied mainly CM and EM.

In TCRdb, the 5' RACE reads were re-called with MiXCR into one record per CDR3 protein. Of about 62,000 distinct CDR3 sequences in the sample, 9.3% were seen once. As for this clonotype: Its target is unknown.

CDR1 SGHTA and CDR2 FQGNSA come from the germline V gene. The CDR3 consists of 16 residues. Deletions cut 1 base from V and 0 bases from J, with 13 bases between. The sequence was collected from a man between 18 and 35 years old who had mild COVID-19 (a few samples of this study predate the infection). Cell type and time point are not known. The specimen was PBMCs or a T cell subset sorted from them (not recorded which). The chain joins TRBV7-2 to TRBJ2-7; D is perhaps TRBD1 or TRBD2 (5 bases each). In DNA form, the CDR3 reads TGTGCCAGCAGCTTAGGGGGGTCAGAGCCCTCCTACGAGCAGTACTTC. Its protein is CASSLGGSEPSYEQYF.